A single sample gave rise to the 12 T cell receptor beta chains below, sequenced in a study of PD-1 blockade in classical Hodgkin lymphoma. Time point noted: cycle 4 day 1 (C4D1), after less than 7 weeks of nivolumab. There was relapse after autologous stem cell transplantation in every patient, and there was variation in brentuximab vedotin exposure. Repertoires were generated with immunoSEQ multiplex PCR, while TCRdb's copy carries only in-frame clones and drops some. The table lists tens of thousands of clones, about 81% of them singletons. The sample was peripheral blood mononuclear cells (PBMCs), taken before the fourth cycle of nivolumab. Receptors originate from a human donor with classical Hodgkin lymphoma.

CDR3 in amino acids: CASSVDGRLNTEAFF. The CDR3 DNA is TGTGCCAGCAGCGTAGATGGGCGCCTCAACACTGAAGCTTTCTTT. The gene calls are TRBV9 and TRBJ1-1; D is unclear. In germline, CDR1 is SGDLS, CDR2 YYNGEE. The CDR3 has 15 amino acids. Between the trimmed V and J ends, which lost 0 bases and 2 bases, there was a span of 11 bases. The full variable domain, with the rest looked up from reference TRBV9 and TRBJ1-1, is DSGVTQTPKHLITATGQRVTLRCSPRSGDLSVYWYQQSLDQGLQFLIQYYNGEERAKGNILERFSAQQFPDLHSELNLSSLELGDSALYFCASSVDGRLNTEAFFGQGTRLTVV.

The chain employs TRBV2 and TRBJ2-7; D unclear. The germline CDR1 and CDR2 sequences are SNHLY and FYNNEI. V lost 2 bases and J 7 bases, leaving 12 bases between the germline ends. This CDR3 comprises 13 residues. For the CDR3, the DNA is TGTGCCAGCAGTGAATTGGTTAGCTTTGAGCAGTACTTC. It is translated as CASSELVSFEQYF.

The rearrangement joins TRBV14 to TRBJ2-5; 7 nucleotides line up with TRBD2. V gave up 2 bases and J gave up 1 base; unmatched junction bases: 7. The CDR3 contains 16 residues. Germline lookup yields CDR1 SGHDN and CDR2 FVKESK. CDR3 DNA sequence: TGTGCCAGCAGCCAACTAACTAGCGTTTCCCAAGAGACCCAGTACTTC. Its protein is CASSQLTSVSQETQYF.

In this sample, this clone turned up once. The chain carries TRBV28 and TRBJ2-6; D is ambiguous. The V end lost 1 base, the J end lost 4 bases, and 8 bases lay between the germline ends. The CDR3 has 15 residues. Germline V CDR1 and CDR2: MDHEN, SYDVKM. The CDR3 protein is CASSLYPNGANVLTF. DNA of the CDR3: TGTGCCAGCAGTTTATACCCCAACGGGGCCAACGTCCTGACTTTC.

This clone was detected only once. DNA for the CDR3: TGTGCCAGCAGCTTAGGTAGTCGGGGGCTTTACAATGAGCAGTTCTTC. Residues: CASSLGSRGLYNEQFF. The chain recombines TRBV7-6 with TRBJ2-1; D is possibly TRBD1 or TRBD2 (6 bases each). The ends were cut back, 1 base at V and 4 bases at J, with 14 bases in the middle. CDR1 is SGHVS and CDR2 is FNYEAQ in the germline V gene. This CDR3 spans 16 amino acids.

V gene TRBV21-1 combines with J gene TRBJ2-3; the table gives TRBD2 as D, unverified against the DNA. TRBV21-1 is tagged as a pseudogene. CDR3 length: 15 amino acids. The CDR3 DNA sequence: TGTGCCAGCAGCCCACTAGCGGGAGTATCGGATACGCAGTATTTT. Translated, it gives CASSPLAGVSDTQYF.

V is TRBV5-1 and J is TRBJ1-1; D gene unclear. V was pared by 4 bases and J by 5 bases, with 15 bases between. CDR1 and CDR2 from the germline V gene are SGHRS and YFSETQ. The CDR3 runs 14 residues. CDR3 nucleotides: TGCGCCAGCAGCGAACAACCCCTTAAGACTGAAGCTTTCTTT. Translated: CASSEQPLKTEAFF.

The chain links TRBV28 to TRBJ2-5, with 8 bases identical to TRBD1. After removal of 9 bases from V and 5 bases from J, the junction contained 8 bases not matched to a gene. The CDR3 runs 13 residues. The germline V gene encodes CDR1 MDHEN and CDR2 SYDVKM. The CDR3 bases are TGTGCCAGTAAGACAGGGGTAGGGGAGACCCAGTACTTC. Encoded protein: CASKTGVGETQYF. Full variable domain (missing parts from reference TRBV28 and TRBJ2-5): DVKVTQSSRYLVKRTGEKVFLECVQDMDHENMFWYRQDPGLGLRLIYFSYDVKMKEKGDIPEGYSVSREKKERFSLILESASTNQTSMYLCASKTGVGETQYFGPGTRLLVL.

The chain joins TRBV7-2 to TRBJ1-4; 7 positions agree with TRBD1. There are 15 residues in the CDR3. J lost 4 bases, V lost 4 bases, and 6 bases had no gene match. The V gene's germline CDR1 is SGHTA and CDR2 FQGNSA. The CDR3 coding sequence is TGTGCCAGCAGCTCGGGGGGACAGCTTAATGAAAAACTGTTTTTT. It encodes CASSSGGQLNEKLFF.

The rearrangement uses TRBV2 and TRBJ2-1; D call uncertain. This CDR3 is built from 12 residues. Germline lookup yields CDR1 SNHLY and CDR2 FYNNEI. Trimming pared 3 bases from V and 9 bases from J, leaving 9 bases between. For the CDR3, the DNA is TGTGCCAGCAGTGAGTTAAGTCCTGAGCAGTTCTTC. This translates into CASSELSPEQFF. The whole variable domain, remainder taken from reference TRBV2 and TRBJ2-1, is EPEVTQTPSHQVTQMGQEVILRCVPISNHLYFYWYRQILGQKVEFLVSFYNNEISEKSEIFDDQFSVERPDGSNFTLKIRSTKLEDSAMYFCASSELSPEQFFGPGTRLTVL.

CDR3 residues: CASSPRQQETQYF. Here the CDR3 DNA reads TGTGCCAGCTCACCACGACAGCAAGAGACCCAGTACTTC. The genes are TRBV18 and TRBJ2-5, with D possibly being TRBD1 (5 bases). CDR1 is KGHSH and CDR2 is LQKENI in the germline V gene. The CDR3 is 13 residues long. Trimming stripped 1 base from V and 2 bases from J, with 5 bases between.

This clone was picked up a small number of times. CDR3 protein: CASSRGQVNYGYTF. The DNA for the CDR3 is TGTGCCAGCAGCCGGGGACAAGTGAACTATGGCTACACCTTC. The chain employs TRBV9 and TRBJ1-2; the D gene is possibly TRBD1 (6 bases). The CDR3 is 14 amino acids. The V gene's germline CDR1 is SGDLS and CDR2 YYNGEE. Trimming removed 4 bases from V and 2 bases from J, with 12 bases in between.